The sequence of this T cell receptor (beta chain) was determined in a study of cytomegalovirus exposure and HLA in healthy donors. Notes on the study in general: CMV antigen specificity was confirmed in vitro for a few CMV-associated chains. Reports indicated that the classifier achieved high specificity and sensitivity in diagnosing cytomegalovirus status. Subsequent analysis found a tendency for first-cohort TCR clusters to co-occur within the 120 or so validation repertoires.

As for this clone: Its antigen is still unknown.

Here immunoSEQ multiplex PCR was the method, and the copy in TCRdb shows in-frame clones only, minus some. The repertoire holds tens of thousands of clones, with over 85% as singletons. Separate from the approximately 650-subject first cohort, the approximately 120-subject validation cohort was the one that the donors belonged to. CDR3 size: 18 residues. After removal of 4 bases from V and 7 bases from J, the junction contained 21 bases not matched to a gene. Germline lookup yields CDR1 LNHDA and CDR2 SQIVND (reference sequence). The genes are TRBV19 and TRBJ2-7; 8 bases line up with TRBD2. The sequenced sample was PBMCs. The clonotype originates from a woman aged 30 to 39 in good health and CMV-seronegative. The CDR3 nucleotides are TGTGCCAGTAGTACCACTCGGGGCCTAGCGGGCCCCTTCGGGGAGCAGTACTTC. Amino acids: CASSTTRGLAGPFGEQYF.